This TCR beta chain appears in the sequencing data of a study of PD-1 blockade in classical Hodgkin lymphoma. Patients all relapsed after autologous stem cell transplantation, and there was variation in brentuximab vedotin exposure. Method: immunoSEQ multiplex PCR; TCRdb's copy keeps in-frame clones and lacks some. This sample yields around 66,000 clones, of which roughly nine tenths are seen a single time; roughly 15% belongs to the top ten. This clonotype was sampled from a human donor with classical Hodgkin lymphoma. The sample in question was peripheral blood mononuclear cells (PBMCs), obtained at baseline.

The DNA for the CDR3 is TGTGCCTGGAGTGTATATTGGGGAACCGGGGAGCTGTTTTTT. Its protein is CAWSVYWGTGELFF. The chain is built from TRBV30 and TRBJ2-2, with D unresolved. The CDR3 is made up of 14 amino acids. The V end lost 0 bases, the J end lost 5 bases, and 10 bases lay between the germline ends. Germline V gene data show CDR1 as GTSNPN and CDR2 as SVGIG (reference sequence).